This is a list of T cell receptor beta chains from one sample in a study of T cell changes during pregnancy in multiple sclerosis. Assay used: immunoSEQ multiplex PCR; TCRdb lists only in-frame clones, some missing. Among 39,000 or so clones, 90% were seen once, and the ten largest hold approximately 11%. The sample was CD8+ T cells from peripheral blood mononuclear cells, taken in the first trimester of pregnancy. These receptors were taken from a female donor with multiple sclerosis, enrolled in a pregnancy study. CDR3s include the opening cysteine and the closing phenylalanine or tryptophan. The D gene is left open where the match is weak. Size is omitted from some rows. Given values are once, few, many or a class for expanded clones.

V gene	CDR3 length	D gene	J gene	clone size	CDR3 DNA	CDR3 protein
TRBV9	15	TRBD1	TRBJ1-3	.	TGTGCCAGCAGCGGTGGGACAGGGCTCGGAAACACCATATATTTT	CASSGGTGLGNTIYF
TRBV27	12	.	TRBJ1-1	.	TGTGCCAGCAGTTCGACAGGTACTGAAGCTTTCTTT	CASSSTGTEAFF
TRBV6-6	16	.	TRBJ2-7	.	TGTGCCAGCAGGCGCAAAGGGCAGGGGATGGGTTACGAGCAGTACTTC	CASRRKGQGMGYEQYF
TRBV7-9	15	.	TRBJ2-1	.	TGTGCCAGCAGCTTACCTATCTTCTCCTACAATGAGCAGTTCTTC	CASSLPIFSYNEQFF
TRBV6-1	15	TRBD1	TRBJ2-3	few	TGTGCCAGCACCCAAGGGACAGGGGGCAGTGATACGCAGTATTTT	CASTQGTGGSDTQYF
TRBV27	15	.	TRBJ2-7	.	TGTGCCAGCGCTCCTTGGCAGGGTGTGGCCAACGAGCAGTACTTC	CASAPWQGVANEQYF
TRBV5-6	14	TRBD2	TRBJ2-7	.	TGTGCCAGCAGTTTTCTAAGCGGGAACTACGAGCAGTACTTC	CASSFLSGNYEQYF
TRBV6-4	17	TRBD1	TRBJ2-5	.	TGTGCCAGCAGTGACGGGACAGGGGATAGGGTTAGAGAGACCCAGTACTTC	CASSDGTGDRVRETQYF
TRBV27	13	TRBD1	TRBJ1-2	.	TGTGCCAGCAGTTCGACAGGGAACTATGGCTACACCTTC	CASSSTGNYGYTF
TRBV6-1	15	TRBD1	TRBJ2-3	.	TGTGCCAGCAGTGAATCGACAGGGGGCACAGATACGCAGTATTTT	CASSESTGGTDTQYF
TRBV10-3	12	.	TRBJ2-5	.	TGTGCCATCAGTGATCAGGAAGAGACCCAGTACTTC	CAISDQEETQYF
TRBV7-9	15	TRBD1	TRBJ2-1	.	TGTGCCACAAGCTCTGGGGACAGTAGATACAATGAGCAGTTCTTC	CATSSGDSRYNEQFF
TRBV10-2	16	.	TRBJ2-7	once	TGCGCCAGCAGTGAGCCCGCCAGGGGCAGGAACTACGAGCAGTACTTC	CASSEPARGRNYEQYF
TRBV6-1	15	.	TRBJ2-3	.	TGTGCCAGCAGTGAAGCTGTCAGACTCACAGATACGCAGTATTTT	CASSEAVRLTDTQYF
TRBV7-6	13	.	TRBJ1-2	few	TGTGCCAGCAGCTTACGCGGGGAAAATGGCTACACCTTC	CASSLRGENGYTF
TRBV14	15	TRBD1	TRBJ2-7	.	TGTGCCAGCAGCCAAGATGGGACAGCAACCTACGAGCAGTACTTC	CASSQDGTATYEQYF
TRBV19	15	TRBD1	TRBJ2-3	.	TGTGCCAGTAGTATACCAAACCAAATAGGGACAGCGCAGTATTTT	CASSIPNQIGTAQYF
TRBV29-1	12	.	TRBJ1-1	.	TGCAGCGTCAAACGGGGAGGCACTGAAGCTTTCTTT	CSVKRGGTEAFF
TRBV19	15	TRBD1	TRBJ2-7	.	TGTGCCAGTAGTGACCGACAGGGTGTGTTCTACGAGCAGTACTTC	CASSDRQGVFYEQYF
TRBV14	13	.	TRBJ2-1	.	TGTGCCAGCAGCCAAGTACGGGGGAGTGAGCAGTTCTTC	CASSQVRGSEQFF
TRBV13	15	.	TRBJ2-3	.	TGTGCCAGCAGTAACGTCGGGACAACCACAGATACGCAGTATTTT	CASSNVGTTTDTQYF